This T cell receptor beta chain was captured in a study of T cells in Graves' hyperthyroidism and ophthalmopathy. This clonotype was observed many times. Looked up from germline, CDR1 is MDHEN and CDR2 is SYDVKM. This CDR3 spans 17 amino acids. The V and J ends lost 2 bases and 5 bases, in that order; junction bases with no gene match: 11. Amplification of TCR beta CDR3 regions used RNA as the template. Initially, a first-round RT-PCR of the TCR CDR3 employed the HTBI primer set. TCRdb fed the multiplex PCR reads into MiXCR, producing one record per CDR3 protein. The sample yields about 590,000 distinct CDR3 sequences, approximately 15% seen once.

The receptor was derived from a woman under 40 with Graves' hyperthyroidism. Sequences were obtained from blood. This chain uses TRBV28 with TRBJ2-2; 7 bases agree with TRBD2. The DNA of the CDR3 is TGTGCCAGCAGTTTAGTCGGGGGGAGCGAAGTGACCGGGGAGCTGTTTTTT. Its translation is CASSLVGGSEVTGELFF.